This T cell receptor (beta chain) was obtained from a study of post-analysis software for immune sequencing data. This CDR3 has 12 residues. The V gene end was trimmed by 5 bases and the J gene end by 7 bases; junction bases not matched to a gene: 5. Germline assignment: CDR1 MNHEY and CDR2 SVGAGI. Study-wide findings and caveats: Samples prepared in the same batch strongly co-clustered by F measure. When patients were compared with controls, 5 or 6 TRBV segments were more frequent, TRBV5-6, TRBV5-1 and TRBV20-1 among them.

With regard to this clonotype: Antigen: not known.

TCR beta cDNA libraries included unique molecular identifiers. Each CDR3 protein is one row after TCRdb ran MiXCR on the PCR reads. The profile covers approximately 770,000 distinct CDR3 sequences, with around 46% appearing a single time and roughly 4.4% taken by the ten largest. What was sequenced was blood. The TCR originated in a girl aged 5 to 17 with multiple sclerosis. The genes are TRBV6-5 and TRBJ2-7; TRBD1 matches 7 bases. CDR3 bases: TGTGCCAGCAGTGCAGACAGGGAAGAGCAGTACTTC. The encoded protein is CASSADREEQYF.